The entry below gives a single T cell receptor beta chain sequence along with its context. Its antigen is unidentified. The sample belongs to a study of cytomegalovirus exposure and HLA in healthy donors. General observations from the study: In a later analysis, specific HLA alleles were associated with 16,000 or so TCR beta sequences at a 0.05 false discovery rate.

Primers included in the PCR were 60 Vbeta and 13 Jbeta primers. Generated by immunoSEQ multiplex PCR, the TCRdb table keeps only in-frame clones and is missing some. This sample has about 150,000 clones, with roughly 80% found just once. Between the trimmed V and J ends, which lost 6 bases and 5 bases, there was a span of 14 bases. The CDR3 runs to 13 residues. CDR1 and CDR2 (germline): SEHNR, FQNEAQ (reference sequence). The chain has TRBV7-9 and TRBJ2-7, with D tentatively TRBD1 (6 bases). Sequencing used PBMCs. This TCR was sampled from a woman aged 45-65 years in good health and CMV-seropositive. Here the CDR3 reads CASSLQGSNEQYF. The CDR3 DNA reads TGTGCCAGCAGTTTACAGGGATCCAACGAGCAGTACTTC.